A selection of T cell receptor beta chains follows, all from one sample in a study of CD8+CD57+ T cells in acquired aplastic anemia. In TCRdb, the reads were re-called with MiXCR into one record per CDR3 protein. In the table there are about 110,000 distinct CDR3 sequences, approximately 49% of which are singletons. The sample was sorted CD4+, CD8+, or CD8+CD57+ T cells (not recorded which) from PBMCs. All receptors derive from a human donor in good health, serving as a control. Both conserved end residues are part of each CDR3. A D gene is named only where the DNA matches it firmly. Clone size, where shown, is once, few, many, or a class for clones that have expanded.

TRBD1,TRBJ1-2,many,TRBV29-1,TGCAGCGTGTCGGACAGGGGGCCAGGAGGCTACACCTTC,CSVSDRGPGGYTF
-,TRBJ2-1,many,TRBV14,TGTGCCAGCAGCCAAGATAATAGTTTCAGTGAGCAGTTCTTC,CASSQDNSFSEQFF
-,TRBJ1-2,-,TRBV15,TGTGCCACCAGACCCTCAGGGGACCCATATGGCTACACCTTC,CATRPSGDPYGYTF
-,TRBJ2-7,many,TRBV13,TGTGCCAGCAGCTTAGGACAGGGTATCTCCTACGAGCAGTACTTC,CASSLGQGISYEQYF
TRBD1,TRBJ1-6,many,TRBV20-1,TGCAGTGCTCAGGACAGGTTGGATTCACCCCTCCACTTT,CSAQDRLDSPLHF
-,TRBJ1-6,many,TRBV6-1,TGTGCCAGCAGTGAAGGTGTAGGTCCTCCTGGTTCCTATAATTCACCCCTCCACTTT,CASSEGVGPPGSYNSPLHF
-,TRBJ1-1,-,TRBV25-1,TGTGCCAGCAGTCCCCGTTACACTGAAGCTTTCTTT,CASSPRYTEAFF
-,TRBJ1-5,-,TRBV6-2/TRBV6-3,TGTGCCAGCAGTTTTAGCGTAAGCACCGGGGAGGGCAATCAGCCCCAGCATTTT,CASSFSVSTGEGNQPQHF
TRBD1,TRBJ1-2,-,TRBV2,TGTGCCAGCAGCGATCCCGGGACAGGCTTCTATGGCTACACCTTC,CASSDPGTGFYGYTF
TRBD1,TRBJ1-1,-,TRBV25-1,TGTGCCAGCAGCCCCGGGACAGGGAGGATGAACACTGAAGCTTTCTTT,CASSPGTGRMNTEAFF
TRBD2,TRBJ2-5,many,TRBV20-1,TGCAGTGCTAGAGAGGGACTAGCGGGATACCAAGAGACCCAGTACTTC,CSAREGLAGYQETQYF
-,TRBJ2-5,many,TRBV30,TGTGCCTGGGCAGGGGAGGAACAAGAGACCCAGTACTTC,CAWAGEEQETQYF
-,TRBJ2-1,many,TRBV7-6,TGTGCCAGCAGCCGTCAATCGGATGAGCAGTTCTTC,CASSRQSDEQFF
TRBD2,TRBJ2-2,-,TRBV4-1,TGCGCCAGCAGCCCCCGACGTAGCGGGGGACCGAATCCGGGGGAGCTGTTTTTT,CASSPRRSGGPNPGELFF
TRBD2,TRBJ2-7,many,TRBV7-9,TGTGCCAGCAGCCCCGGGACTAGCGGGGGGACTGGCTACGAGCAGTACTTC,CASSPGTSGGTGYEQYF
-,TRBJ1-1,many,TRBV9,TGTGCCAGCAGCGTAGTCACCGATATGAACACTGAAGCTTTCTTT,CASSVVTDMNTEAFF
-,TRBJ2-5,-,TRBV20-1,TGCAGTGCTAGTGTGCCTGGGGACTTCCAAGAGACCCAGTACTTC,CSASVPGDFQETQYF
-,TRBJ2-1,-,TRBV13,TGTGCCAGCAGCTTTTCAGGGGAGGGCTGCAATGAGCAGTTCTTC,CASSFSGEGCNEQFF
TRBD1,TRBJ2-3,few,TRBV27,TGTGCCAGCAGTCTAACAGGGGGCACCATCACGGTCGTCACGCAGTATTTT,CASSLTGGTITVVTQYF
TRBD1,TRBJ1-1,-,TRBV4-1,TGCGCCAGCAGCCAGGACAGGGGGCACACTGAAGCTCTCTTT,CASSQDRGHTEALF
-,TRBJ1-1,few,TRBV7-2,TGTGCCAGCAGCTTAGTAGGGCTGAACACTGAAGCTTTCTTT,CASSLVGLNTEAFF
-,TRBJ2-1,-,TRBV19,TGTGCCAGTAGTATTAGTCGGTTTGGTGAGCAGTTCTTC,CASSISRFGEQFF
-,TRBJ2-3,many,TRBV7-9,TGTGCCAGCAGCTCCCCTACTAGGGACACAGATACGCAGTATTTT,CASSSPTRDTDTQYF
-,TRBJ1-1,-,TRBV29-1,TGCAGCGTTGATACTAGGGGCACTGAAGCTTTCTTT,CSVDTRGTEAFF
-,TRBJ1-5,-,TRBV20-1,TGCAGTGCCTCGTGGCCTGGTAGCAATCAGCCCCAGCATTTT,CSASWPGSNQPQHF
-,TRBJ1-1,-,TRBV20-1,TGCAGTGCTATAACAGGGTATAACACTGAAGCTTTCTTT,CSAITGYNTEAFF
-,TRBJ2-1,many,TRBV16,TGTGCCAGCAGTGCAACGATAAATATGGGCCCCTCCTACAATGAGCAGTTCTTC,CASSATINMGPSYNEQFF
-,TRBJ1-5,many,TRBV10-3,TGTGCCATCAGTGCAGGGGAGAGCAATCAGCCCCAGCATTTT,CAISAGESNQPQHF
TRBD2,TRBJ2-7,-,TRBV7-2,TGTGCCAGCAGCTTCACCGGGACTAGCGGGGCCGAGCAGTACTTC,CASSFTGTSGAEQYF
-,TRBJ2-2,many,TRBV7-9,TGTGCCAGCACCCGGGGCTTGTACACCGGGGAGCTGTTTTTT,CASTRGLYTGELFF
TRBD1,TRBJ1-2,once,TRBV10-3,TGTGCCATCAGTGAGTCTGTAACAGGGGGTAACTATGGCTACACCTTC,CAISESVTGGNYGYTF
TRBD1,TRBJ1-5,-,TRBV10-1,TGCGCCAGCAGTTGCTCCGGGACAGTGACTGACAATCAGCCCCAGCATTTT,CASSCSGTVTDNQPQHF
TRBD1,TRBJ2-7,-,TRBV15,TGTGCCACCAGCAGAAATTGGGACAGTCAATACGAGCAGTACTTC,CATSRNWDSQYEQYF
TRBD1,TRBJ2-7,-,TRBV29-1,TGCAGCGCAAGCGGGACAGGGGACGAGCAGTACTTC,CSASGTGDEQYF
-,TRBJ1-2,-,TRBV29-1,TGCAGCGCCCGATCAGGGCAGGGAGGCTACACCTTC,CSARSGQGGYTF
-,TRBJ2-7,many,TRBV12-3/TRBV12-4,TGTGCCAGCTCACCAGGGGTCGAGCAGTACTTC,CASSPGVEQYF
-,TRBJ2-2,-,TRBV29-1,TGCAGCGTCCTCTCGGGCACCGGGGAGCTGTTTTTT,CSVLSGTGELFF
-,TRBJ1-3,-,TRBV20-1,TGCAGTGTCCGGGAGGGAAACACCATATATTTT,CSVREGNTIYF
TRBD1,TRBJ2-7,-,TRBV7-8,TGTGCCAGCAGCTTACGGCAGGGGGCGCAGGTAGGAACCTACGAGCAGTACTTC,CASSLRQGAQVGTYEQYF
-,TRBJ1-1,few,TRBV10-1,TGCGCCAGCAGTGACGGGTACACTGAAGCTTTCTTT,CASSDGYTEAFF
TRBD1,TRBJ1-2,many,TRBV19,TGTGCCAGTAGTAAGGGACAGGCGTGGTCTGGCTACACCTTC,CASSKGQAWSGYTF
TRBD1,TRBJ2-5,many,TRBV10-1,TGCGCCAGCCGCCGGGACAGGGGGGAAGAGACCCAGTACTTC,CASRRDRGEETQYF
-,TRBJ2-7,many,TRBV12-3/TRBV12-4,TGTGCCAGCAGTTTAGTTGGTCGCGAGCAGTACTTC,CASSLVGREQYF
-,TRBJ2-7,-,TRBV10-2,TGCGCCAGCAGTTGGACGGGGGCGACCTACGAGCAGTACTTC,CASSWTGATYEQYF
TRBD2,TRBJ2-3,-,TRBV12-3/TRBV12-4,TGTGCCAGCAGTTTTGGGAGCGGGGGGGCGTTAGATACGCAGTATTTT,CASSFGSGGALDTQYF
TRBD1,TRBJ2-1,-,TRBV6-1,TGTGCCAGCATAGGGACAGGGGGCTACAATGAGCAGTTCTTC,CASIGTGGYNEQFF
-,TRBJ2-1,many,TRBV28,TGTGCCACCGGTGATGAGCAGTTCTTC,CATGDEQFF
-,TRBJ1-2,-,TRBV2,TGTGCCAGCAGTGAAGCACCTCATGGAGGCTACACCTTC,CASSEAPHGGYTF
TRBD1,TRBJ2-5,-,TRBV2,TGTGCCAGCAGAAACAGGGGTGGGCAAGAGACCCAGTACTTC,CASRNRGGQETQYF
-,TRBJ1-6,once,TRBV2,TGTGCCAGCAGCGTTGGCAGAAATTCACCCCTCCACTTT,CASSVGRNSPLHF
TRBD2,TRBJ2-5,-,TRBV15,TGTGCCACCAGCAGAGTCGGTAGCGGGATCTACCAAGAGACCCAGTACTTC,CATSRVGSGIYQETQYF
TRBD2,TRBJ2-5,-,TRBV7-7,TGTGCCAGCAGCTCGACTAGCGGGGGGGCGAAGACCCAGTACTTC,CASSSTSGGAKTQYF
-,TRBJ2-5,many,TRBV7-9,TGTGCCAGCAGCGATGTTTCATGGGGGTCTCAAGAGACCCAGTACTTC,CASSDVSWGSQETQYF
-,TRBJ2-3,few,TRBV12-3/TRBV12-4,TGTGCCAGCACAGAGGGGGGACTTCAAATATCAGATACGCAGTATTTT,CASTEGGLQISDTQYF
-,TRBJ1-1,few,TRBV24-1,TGTGCCACCAGTGATAGGGTGAACACTGAAGCTTTCTTT,CATSDRVNTEAFF